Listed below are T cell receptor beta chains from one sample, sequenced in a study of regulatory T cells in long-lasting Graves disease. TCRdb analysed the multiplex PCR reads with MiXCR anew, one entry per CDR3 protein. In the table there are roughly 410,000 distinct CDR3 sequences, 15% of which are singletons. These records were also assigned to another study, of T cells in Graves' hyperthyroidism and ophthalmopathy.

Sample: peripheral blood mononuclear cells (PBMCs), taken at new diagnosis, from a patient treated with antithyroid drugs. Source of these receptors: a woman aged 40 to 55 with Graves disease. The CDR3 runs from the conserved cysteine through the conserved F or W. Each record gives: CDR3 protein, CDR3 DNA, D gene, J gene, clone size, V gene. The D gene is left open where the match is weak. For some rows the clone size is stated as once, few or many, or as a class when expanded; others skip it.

CDR3aa: CASSPYLANTGELFF; CDR3nt: TGTGCCAGCAGCCCATACCTAGCGAACACCGGGGAGCTGTTTTTT; d_gene: NA; j_gene: TRBJ2-2; abundance: few; v_gene: TRBV4-2
CDR3aa: CATSRVQHEQFF; CDR3nt: TGTGCCACCAGCCGGGTCCAACATGAGCAGTTCTTC; d_gene: NA; j_gene: TRBJ2-1; abundance: many; v_gene: TRBV24-1
CDR3aa: CASSYRPGGSYEQYF; CDR3nt: TGTGCCAGCAGTTACCGCCCGGGAGGATCCTACGAGCAGTACTTC; d_gene: TRBD2; j_gene: TRBJ2-7; abundance: many; v_gene: TRBV6-2/TRBV6-3
CDR3aa: CASSPRTGGIQPQHF; CDR3nt: TGTGCCAGCAGTCCCCGGACAGGGGGTATTCAGCCCCAGCATTTT; d_gene: TRBD1; j_gene: TRBJ1-5; abundance: few; v_gene: TRBV12-3/TRBV12-4
CDR3aa: CASSSTDGRESYEQYF; CDR3nt: TGTGCCAGCAGTTCCACCGACGGGCGGGAGAGCTACGAGCAGTACTTC; d_gene: TRBD2; j_gene: TRBJ2-7; abundance: many; v_gene: TRBV12-3/TRBV12-4
CDR3aa: CSAKSTAKETQYF; CDR3nt: TGCAGTGCTAAATCCACCGCCAAAGAGACCCAGTACTTC; d_gene: NA; j_gene: TRBJ2-5; abundance: NA; v_gene: TRBV20-1
CDR3aa: CASRGINYNEQFF; CDR3nt: TGTGCCAGCAGAGGGATCAACTACAATGAGCAGTTCTTC; d_gene: NA; j_gene: TRBJ2-1; abundance: NA; v_gene: TRBV6-2/TRBV6-3
CDR3aa: CASSQAYRDRGDEQFF; CDR3nt: TGTGCCAGCAGCCAAGCCTACCGGGACAGGGGTGATGAGCAGTTCTTC; d_gene: TRBD1; j_gene: TRBJ2-1; abundance: NA; v_gene: TRBV3-1
CDR3aa: CASSLGQGSFSEQYF; CDR3nt: TGTGCCAGCAGCCTTGGACAGGGGAGCTTCTCCGAGCAGTACTTC; d_gene: TRBD1; j_gene: TRBJ2-7; abundance: many; v_gene: TRBV27
CDR3aa: CASSPGAPGPTGELFF; CDR3nt: TGTGCCAGCTCACCAGGGGCACCTGGGCCCACCGGGGAGCTGTTTTTT; d_gene: NA; j_gene: TRBJ2-2; abundance: many; v_gene: TRBV18
CDR3aa: CASSPPSVLTGEQYF; CDR3nt: TGTGCCAGCTCACCACCTAGCGTCCTTACAGGCGAGCAGTACTTC; d_gene: NA; j_gene: TRBJ2-7; abundance: many; v_gene: TRBV18
CDR3aa: CASSLGHPAQYF; CDR3nt: TGTGCCAGCAGTTTGGGACACCCGGCGCAGTACTTC; d_gene: NA; j_gene: TRBJ2-7; abundance: NA; v_gene: TRBV12-3/TRBV12-4
CDR3aa: CASSHPGTFQETQYF; CDR3nt: TGTGCCAGCAGCCACCCAGGGACATTTCAAGAGACCCAGTACTTC; d_gene: NA; j_gene: TRBJ2-5; abundance: NA; v_gene: TRBV6-2/TRBV6-3
CDR3aa: CASSFWDRFNEQFF; CDR3nt: TGTGCCAGCAGTTTTTGGGATAGGTTCAATGAGCAGTTCTTC; d_gene: NA; j_gene: TRBJ2-1; abundance: many; v_gene: TRBV28
CDR3aa: CASSLDVSGYNEQFF; CDR3nt: TGTGCCAGCAGCTTAGATGTTAGCGGGTACAATGAGCAGTTCTTC; d_gene: TRBD2; j_gene: TRBJ2-1; abundance: many; v_gene: TRBV7-3
CDR3aa: CASSIGVTYEQYF; CDR3nt: TGTGCCAGTAGTATCGGGGTGACCTACGAGCAGTACTTC; d_gene: NA; j_gene: TRBJ2-7; abundance: few; v_gene: TRBV19
CDR3aa: CASSQGGRGPYEQYF; CDR3nt: TGTGCCAGCAGCCAAGGCGGGAGGGGTCCCTACGAGCAGTACTTC; d_gene: TRBD2; j_gene: TRBJ2-7; abundance: NA; v_gene: TRBV3-1
CDR3aa: CAWSEHSGLAKNIQYF; CDR3nt: TGTGCCTGGAGTGAGCATAGCGGTCTAGCCAAAAACATTCAGTACTTC; d_gene: NA; j_gene: TRBJ2-4; abundance: NA; v_gene: TRBV30
CDR3aa: CASSPPDRGRGEKAFF; CDR3nt: TGTGCCAGCAGTCCCCCGGACAGGGGGCGCGGAGAAAAAGCTTTCTTT; d_gene: TRBD1; j_gene: TRBJ1-1; abundance: many; v_gene: TRBV12-3/TRBV12-4
CDR3aa: CASSPISGSTGKGYTF; CDR3nt: TGCGCCAGCAGCCCAATATCCGGGTCAACCGGGAAGGGCTACACCTTC; d_gene: NA; j_gene: TRBJ1-2; abundance: few; v_gene: TRBV5-1
CDR3aa: CASSEQGQGVDEQFF; CDR3nt: TGTGCCAGCAGTGAACAGGGACAGGGGGTGGATGAGCAGTTCTTC; d_gene: TRBD1; j_gene: TRBJ2-1; abundance: many; v_gene: TRBV2
CDR3aa: CASSPGQGAMNTEAFF; CDR3nt: TGTGCCAGCAGCCCCGGACAGGGGGCGATGAACACTGAAGCTTTCTTT; d_gene: TRBD1; j_gene: TRBJ1-1; abundance: many; v_gene: TRBV11-3
CDR3aa: CASRIYRTGGSNEQFF; CDR3nt: TGTGCCAGCAGAATATACAGGACAGGAGGGAGCAATGAGCAGTTCTTC; d_gene: NA; j_gene: TRBJ2-1; abundance: NA; v_gene: TRBV27
CDR3aa: CASRLAGGELNEQFF; CDR3nt: TGTGCCAGCAGGTTAGCGGGAGGGGAGCTCAATGAGCAGTTCTTC; d_gene: TRBD2; j_gene: TRBJ2-1; abundance: many; v_gene: TRBV2
CDR3aa: CASSLEGQGGETQYF; CDR3nt: TGTGCCAGCAGCCTAGAGGGACAGGGGGGGGAGACCCAGTACTTC; d_gene: TRBD1; j_gene: TRBJ2-5; abundance: few; v_gene: TRBV9
CDR3aa: CASSSPGTSGISSYNEQFF; CDR3nt: TGTGCCAGCAGCTCCCCCGGGACTAGCGGGATCAGCTCCTACAATGAGCAGTTCTTC; d_gene: TRBD2; j_gene: TRBJ2-1; abundance: few; v_gene: TRBV7-2
CDR3aa: CASSLGGTSTYEQYF; CDR3nt: TGTGCCAGCAGCTTAGGGGGGACTAGCACCTACGAGCAGTACTTC; d_gene: TRBD2; j_gene: TRBJ2-7; abundance: many; v_gene: TRBV11-1
CDR3aa: CASKYGTSTDTQYF; CDR3nt: TGTGCCAGCAAATATGGGACCTCCACAGATACGCAGTATTTT; d_gene: NA; j_gene: TRBJ2-3; abundance: many; v_gene: TRBV12-3/TRBV12-4
CDR3aa: CASSELTAYGYTF; CDR3nt: TGTGCCAGCAGTGAACTGACAGCCTATGGCTACACCTTC; d_gene: NA; j_gene: TRBJ1-2; abundance: few; v_gene: TRBV6-1
CDR3aa: CASGTRDLSSYNEQFF; CDR3nt: TGTGCCAGCGGGACTAGGGACCTCAGCTCCTACAATGAGCAGTTCTTC; d_gene: TRBD2; j_gene: TRBJ2-1; abundance: NA; v_gene: TRBV5-8
CDR3aa: CASSRPEAETQYF; CDR3nt: TGTGCCAGCAGCCGCCCCGAGGCGGAGACCCAGTACTTC; d_gene: NA; j_gene: TRBJ2-5; abundance: many; v_gene: TRBV7-2
CDR3aa: CASSPRGLARDEQFF; CDR3nt: TGTGCCAGCAGTCCTCGCGGACTAGCGAGGGATGAGCAGTTCTTC; d_gene: TRBD2; j_gene: TRBJ2-1; abundance: many; v_gene: TRBV28
CDR3aa: CASKESAGEGDYGYTF; CDR3nt: TGTGCCAGCAAAGAGAGCGCAGGGGAGGGAGACTATGGCTACACCTTC; d_gene: NA; j_gene: TRBJ1-2; abundance: few; v_gene: TRBV6-1
CDR3aa: CASSGGGLGEKLFF; CDR3nt: TGTGCCAGCAGCGGGGGGGGCTTAGGAGAAAAACTGTTTTTT; d_gene: NA; j_gene: TRBJ1-4; abundance: many; v_gene: TRBV6-1
CDR3aa: CASRRVRRVNYGYTF; CDR3nt: TGTGCCAGCCGACGGGTCAGGCGGGTGAACTATGGCTACACCTTC; d_gene: NA; j_gene: TRBJ1-2; abundance: many; v_gene: TRBV7-3